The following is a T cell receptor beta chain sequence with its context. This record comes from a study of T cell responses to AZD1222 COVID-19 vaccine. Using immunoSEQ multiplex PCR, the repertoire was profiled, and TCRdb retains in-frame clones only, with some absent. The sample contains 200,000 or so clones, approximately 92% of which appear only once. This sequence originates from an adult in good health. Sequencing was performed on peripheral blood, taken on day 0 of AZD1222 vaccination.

This CDR3 reads CASSHGTFLRHF. The CDR3 nucleotides read TGTGCCAGCAGCCACGGGACATTTCTTCGGCATTTT. The genes are TRBV6-2 or TRBV6-3 and TRBJ1-5; the D gene is possibly TRBD1 (6 bases). Trimming removed 6 bases from V and 15 bases from J, with 18 bases in between. The CDR3 sequence is 12 residues long. Germline assignment: CDR1 MNHEY and CDR2 SVGEGT.